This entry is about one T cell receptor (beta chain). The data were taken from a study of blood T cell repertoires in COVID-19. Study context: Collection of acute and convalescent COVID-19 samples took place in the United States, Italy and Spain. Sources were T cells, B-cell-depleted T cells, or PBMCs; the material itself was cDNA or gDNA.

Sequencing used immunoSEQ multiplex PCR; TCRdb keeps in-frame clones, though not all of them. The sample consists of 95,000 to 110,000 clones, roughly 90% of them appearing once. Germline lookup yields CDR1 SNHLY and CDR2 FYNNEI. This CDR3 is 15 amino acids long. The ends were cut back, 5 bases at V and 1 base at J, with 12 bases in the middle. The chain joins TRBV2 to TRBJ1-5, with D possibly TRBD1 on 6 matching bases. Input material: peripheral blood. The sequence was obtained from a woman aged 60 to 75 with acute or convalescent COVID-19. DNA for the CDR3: TGTGCCAGCAGTCCTCAAAGGGGGAGCAATCAGCCCCAGCATTTT. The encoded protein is CASSPQRGSNQPQHF.